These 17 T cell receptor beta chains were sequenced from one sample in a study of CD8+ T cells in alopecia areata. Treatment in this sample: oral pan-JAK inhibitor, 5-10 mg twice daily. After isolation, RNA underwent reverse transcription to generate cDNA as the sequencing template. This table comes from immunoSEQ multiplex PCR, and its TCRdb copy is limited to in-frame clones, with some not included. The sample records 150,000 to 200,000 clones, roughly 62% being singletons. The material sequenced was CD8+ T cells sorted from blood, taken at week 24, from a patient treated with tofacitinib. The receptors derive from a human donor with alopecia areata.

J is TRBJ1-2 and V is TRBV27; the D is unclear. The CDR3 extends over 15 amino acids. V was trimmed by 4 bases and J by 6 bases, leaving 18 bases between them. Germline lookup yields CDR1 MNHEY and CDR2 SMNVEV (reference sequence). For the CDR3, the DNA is TGTGCCAGCAGTTGGGCGGCACACCGAAGGGATGGCTACACCTTC. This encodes CASSWAAHRRDGYTF.

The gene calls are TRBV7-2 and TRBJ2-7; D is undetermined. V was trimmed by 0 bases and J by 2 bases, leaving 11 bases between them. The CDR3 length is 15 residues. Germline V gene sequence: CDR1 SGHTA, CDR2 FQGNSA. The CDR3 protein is CASSLAPGPAYEQYF. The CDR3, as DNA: TGTGCCAGCAGCTTAGCTCCCGGACCGGCCTACGAGCAGTACTTC. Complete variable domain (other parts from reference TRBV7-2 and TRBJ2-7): GAGVSQSPSNKVTEKGKDVELRCDPISGHTALYWYRQSLGQGLEFLIYFQGNSAPDKSGLPSDRFSAERTGGSVSTLTIQRTQQEDSAVYLCASSLAPGPAYEQYFGPGTRLTVT.

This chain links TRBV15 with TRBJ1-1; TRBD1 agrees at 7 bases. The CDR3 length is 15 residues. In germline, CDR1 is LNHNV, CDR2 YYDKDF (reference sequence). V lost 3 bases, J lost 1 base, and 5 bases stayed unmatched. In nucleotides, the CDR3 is TGTGCCACCAGCAGGGGGACAGAGAAGAACACTGAAGCTTTCTTT. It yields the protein CATSRGTEKNTEAFF.

The CDR3 nucleotides read TGTGCCAGCAGCTGGAACAGGGGGATTACTGAAGCTTTCTTT. Its translation: CASSWNRGITEAFF. The chain carries TRBV7-9 and TRBJ1-1; 8 bases line up with TRBD1. Germline loops: CDR1 SEHNR, CDR2 FQNEAQ (reference sequence). The CDR3 spans 14 residues. V was clipped by 4 bases and J by 5 bases; unmatched bases: 6.

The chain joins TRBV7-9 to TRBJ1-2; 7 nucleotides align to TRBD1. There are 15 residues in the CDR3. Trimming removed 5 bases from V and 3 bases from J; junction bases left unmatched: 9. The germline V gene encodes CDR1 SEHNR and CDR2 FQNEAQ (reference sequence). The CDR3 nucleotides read TGTGCCAGCAGCCCTCCGACAGGGTCTGACTATGGCTACACCTTC. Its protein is CASSPPTGSDYGYTF.

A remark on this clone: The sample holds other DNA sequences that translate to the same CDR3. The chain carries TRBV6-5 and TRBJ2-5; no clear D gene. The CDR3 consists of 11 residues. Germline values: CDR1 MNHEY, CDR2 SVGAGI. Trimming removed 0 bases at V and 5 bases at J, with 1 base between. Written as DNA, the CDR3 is TGTGCCAGCAGTTACTCCGAGACCCAGTACTTC. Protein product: CASSYSETQYF.

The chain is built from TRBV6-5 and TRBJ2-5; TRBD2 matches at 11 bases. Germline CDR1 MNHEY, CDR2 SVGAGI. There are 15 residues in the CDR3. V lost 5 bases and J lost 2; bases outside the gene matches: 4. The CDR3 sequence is CASSPSGGNQETQYF. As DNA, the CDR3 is TGTGCCAGCAGTCCTAGCGGGGGGAATCAAGAGACCCAGTACTTC.

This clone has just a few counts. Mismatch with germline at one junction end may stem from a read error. The chain's CDR3 is CATSIRSGDTIYF. The CDR3 DNA is TGTGCCACCAGCATACGAAGTGGAGACACCATATATTTT. This chain links TRBV15 with TRBJ1-3; D remains ambiguous. In germline, CDR1 is LNHNV, CDR2 YYDKDF (reference sequence). The CDR3 sequence is 13 residues long.

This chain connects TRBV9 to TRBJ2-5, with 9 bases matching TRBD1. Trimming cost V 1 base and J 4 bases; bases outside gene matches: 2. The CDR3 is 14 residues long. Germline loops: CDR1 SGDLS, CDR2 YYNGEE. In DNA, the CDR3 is TGTGCCAGCAGCGTATGGACAGGGGCAGAGACCCAGTACTTC. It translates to CASSVWTGAETQYF. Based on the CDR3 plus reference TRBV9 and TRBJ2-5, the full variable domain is DSGVTQTPKHLITATGQRVTLRCSPRSGDLSVYWYQQSLDQGLQFLIQYYNGEERAKGNILERFSAQQFPDLHSELNLSSLELGDSALYFCASSVWTGAETQYFGPGTRLLVL.

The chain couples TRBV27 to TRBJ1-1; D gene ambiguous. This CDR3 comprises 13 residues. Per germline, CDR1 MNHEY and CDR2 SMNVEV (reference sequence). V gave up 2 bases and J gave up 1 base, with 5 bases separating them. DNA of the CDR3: TGTGCCAGCAGTTTAGCCCAGAACACTGAAGCTTTCTTT. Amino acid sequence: CASSLAQNTEAFF.

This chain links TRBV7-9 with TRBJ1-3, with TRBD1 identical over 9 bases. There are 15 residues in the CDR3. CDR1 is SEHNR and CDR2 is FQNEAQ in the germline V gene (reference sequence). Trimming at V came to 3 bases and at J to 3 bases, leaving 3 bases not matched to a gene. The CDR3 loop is CASSFPDRGGNTIYF. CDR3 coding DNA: TGTGCCAGCAGCTTCCCGGACAGGGGTGGAAACACCATATATTTT.

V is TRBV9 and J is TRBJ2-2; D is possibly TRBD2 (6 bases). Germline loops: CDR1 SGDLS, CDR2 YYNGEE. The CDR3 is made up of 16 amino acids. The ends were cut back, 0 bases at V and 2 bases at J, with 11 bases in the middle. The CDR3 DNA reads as TGTGCCAGCAGCGTAGCTTACGGGGGTAACACCGGGGAGCTGTTTTTT. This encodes CASSVAYGGNTGELFF.

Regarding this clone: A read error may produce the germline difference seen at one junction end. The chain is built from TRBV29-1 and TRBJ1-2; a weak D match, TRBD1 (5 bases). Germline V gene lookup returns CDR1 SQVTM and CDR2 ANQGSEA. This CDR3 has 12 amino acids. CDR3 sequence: CCVVEGDYGYTF. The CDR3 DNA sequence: TGCTGCGTTGTGGAAGGGGACTATGGCTACACCTTC.

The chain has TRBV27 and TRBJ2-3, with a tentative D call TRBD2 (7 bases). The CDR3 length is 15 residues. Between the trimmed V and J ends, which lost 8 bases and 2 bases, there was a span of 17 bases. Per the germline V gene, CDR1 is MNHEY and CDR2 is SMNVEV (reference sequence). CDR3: CASQRGGEITDTQYF. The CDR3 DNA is TGTGCCAGCCAACGAGGGGGGGAGATCACAGATACGCAGTATTTT.

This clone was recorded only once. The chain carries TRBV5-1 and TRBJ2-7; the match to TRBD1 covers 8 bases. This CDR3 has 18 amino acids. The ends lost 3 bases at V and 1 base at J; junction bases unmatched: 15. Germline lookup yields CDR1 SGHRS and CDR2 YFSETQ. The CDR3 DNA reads TGCGCCAGCAGCTACGGAGGCAGGACAGGGCAGGAGTCCTACGAGCAGTACTTC. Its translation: CASSYGGRTGQESYEQYF. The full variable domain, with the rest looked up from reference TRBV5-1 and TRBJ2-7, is KAGVTQTPRYLIKTRGQQVTLSCSPISGHRSVSWYQQTPGQGLQFLFEYFSETQRNKGNFPGRFSGRQFSNSRSEMNVSTLELGDSALYLCASSYGGRTGQESYEQYFGPGTRLTVT.

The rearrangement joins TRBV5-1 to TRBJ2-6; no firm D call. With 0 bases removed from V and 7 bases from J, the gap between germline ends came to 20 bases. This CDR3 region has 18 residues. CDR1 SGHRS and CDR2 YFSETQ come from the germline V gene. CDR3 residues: CASSLAIRFTWFANVLTF. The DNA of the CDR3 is TGCGCCAGCAGCTTGGCCATCCGATTTACCTGGTTTGCCAACGTCCTGACTTTC.

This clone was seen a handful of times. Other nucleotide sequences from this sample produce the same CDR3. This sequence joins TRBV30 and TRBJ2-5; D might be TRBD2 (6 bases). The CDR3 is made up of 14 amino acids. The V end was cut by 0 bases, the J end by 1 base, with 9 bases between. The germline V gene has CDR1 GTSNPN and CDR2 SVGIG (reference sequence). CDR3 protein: CAWSVGGTQETQYF. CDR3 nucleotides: TGTGCCTGGAGTGTCGGCGGGACCCAAGAGACCCAGTACTTC. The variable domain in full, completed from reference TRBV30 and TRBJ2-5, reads SQTIHQWPATLVQPVGSPLSLECTVEGTSNPNLYWYRQAAGRGLQLLFYSVGIGQISSEVPQNLSASRPQDRQFILSSKKLLLSDSGFYLCAWSVGGTQETQYFGPGTRLLVL.